This T cell receptor (beta chain) was sequenced in a study of T-cell memory formation after mild COVID-19. TCRdb passed the 5' RACE reads through MiXCR, listing each CDR3 protein once. The data contain a few hundred thousand distinct CDR3 sequences, roughly a fifth of them singletons. Between the trimmed V and J ends, which lost 3 bases and 3 bases, there was a span of 16 bases. This CDR3 is 16 amino acids long. CDR1 is KGHSH and CDR2 is LQKENI in the germline V gene. The chain recombines TRBV18 with TRBJ2-3; D is ambiguous. The sequence derives from a man aged 18 to 30 who had mild COVID-19 (a few samples of this study predate the infection). Cell type and time point are not known. Sequencing was done on a sample of PBMCs or a T cell subset sorted from them (not recorded which). The CDR3 region is CASSPLQLGKTDTQYF. In DNA, the CDR3 is TGTGCCAGCTCACCGCTACAGTTGGGGAAAACAGATACGCAGTATTTT.